This record concerns one TCR beta chain sequence. Its antigen is currently unknown. With a far larger clone one base away, a read error is the likely cause. The CD8 memory fraction combined CD45RO+ cells with TemRA cells (CCR7-negative CD45RA+). These data are taken from a study of shared clonotypes between healthy human individuals. Study-level points and caveats: Sampling covered blood only; tissue repertoires likely differ. Among a few donors, 4.5% to 5.5% of naive CD4 clonotypes were found in common.

Germline CDR1 LNHNV, CDR2 YYDKDF (reference sequence). The CDR3 sequence is 16 residues long. Each subset's genomic DNA was split evenly across several immunoSEQ plates. Data came from immunoSEQ multiplex PCR; TCRdb stores just in-frame clones and leaves some out. This repertoire shows roughly 76,000 clones, 60% to 70% found once; its top ten account for around 52%. This receptor was identified in a man aged 30 to 39 in good health. V and J are TRBV15 and TRBJ2-1; D is unclear. Input material: memory CD8+ T cells sorted from blood. Specified subset: CD45RO+ cells pooled with CCR7-negative TemRA cells. The CDR3 coding sequence is TGTGCCACCAGCAGCGGAGAAGGAGACTCCTACAATAAGCAGTTCTTC. Residues: CATSSGEGDSYNKQFF.